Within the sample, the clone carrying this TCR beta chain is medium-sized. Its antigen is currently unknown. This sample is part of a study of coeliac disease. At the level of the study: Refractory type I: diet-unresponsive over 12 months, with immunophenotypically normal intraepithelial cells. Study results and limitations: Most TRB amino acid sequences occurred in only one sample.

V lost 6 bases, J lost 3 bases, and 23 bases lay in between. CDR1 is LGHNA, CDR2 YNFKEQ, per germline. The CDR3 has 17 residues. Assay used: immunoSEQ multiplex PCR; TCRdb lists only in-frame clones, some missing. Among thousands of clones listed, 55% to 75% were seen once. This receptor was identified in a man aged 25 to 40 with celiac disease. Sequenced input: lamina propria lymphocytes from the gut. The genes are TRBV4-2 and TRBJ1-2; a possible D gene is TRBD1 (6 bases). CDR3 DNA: TGTGCCAGCAGACAAATCCGAAAGGGGCAGGGGCACTATGGCTACACCTTC. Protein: CASRQIRKGQGHYGYTF.